This is a list of T cell receptor beta chains from one sample in a study of radiotherapy plus CTLA-4 blockade in lung cancer. Only in-frame clones appear in the TCRdb table, and some are missing; sequencing was by immunoSEQ multiplex PCR. Of 90,000 to 95,000 clones in the sample, about 80% were seen once. Sample: peripheral blood, taken from a patient treated with radiotherapy plus ipilimumab. These receptors came from a human donor with non-small cell lung cancer who had stable disease on radiotherapy plus ipilimumab. The CDR3 runs from the conserved cysteine through the conserved F or W. D genes are given only for firm matches. Expanded clones are given a class, and other clones once, few, many or no size at all.

D: .
J: TRBJ2-7
size: once
V: TRBV6-1
DNA: TGTGCCAGCAGTGTAGGGACGACAGGATCCTACGAGCAGTACTTC
CDR3: CASSVGTTGSYEQYF

D: .
J: TRBJ2-7
size: .
V: TRBV7-9
DNA: TGTGCCAGCAGCAAGGGACAACTAGATCCCTACGAGCAGTACTTC
CDR3: CASSKGQLDPYEQYF

D: TRBD2
J: TRBJ2-2
size: .
V: TRBV14
DNA: TGTGCCAGCAGCCATCGTCTAGCGGGTAACACCGGGGAGCTGTTTTTT
CDR3: CASSHRLAGNTGELFF

D: TRBD1
J: TRBJ1-1
size: .
V: TRBV2
DNA: TGTGCCAGCATGGGCAGGACAGGGGCCCAGAACACTGAAGCTTTCTTT
CDR3: CASMGRTGAQNTEAFF

D: TRBD1
J: TRBJ1-4
size: .
V: TRBV5-1
DNA: TGCGCCAGCAGCTTGGGGGACAGGGGACGGAGTGAAAAACTGTTTTTT
CDR3: CASSLGDRGRSEKLFF

D: TRBD2
J: TRBJ2-1
size: .
V: TRBV28
DNA: TGTGCCAGCAGTTTACAGTTAGCGGGAGTCAATGAGCAGTTCTTC
CDR3: CASSLQLAGVNEQFF

D: TRBD2
J: TRBJ2-1
size: few
V: TRBV18
DNA: TGTGCCAGCTCACCACCGCCGGGACTAGAGGATGGTGAGCAGTTCTTC
CDR3: CASSPPPGLEDGEQFF

D: TRBD1
J: TRBJ1-1
size: .
V: TRBV27
DNA: TGTGCCAGCAGAGGGACAGGGGTTATGAACACTGAAGCTTTCTTT
CDR3: CASRGTGVMNTEAFF

D: TRBD1
J: TRBJ1-5
size: .
V: TRBV7-2
DNA: TGTGCCAGCAGCGGATACGGACAGGGAAATCAGCCCCAGCATTTT
CDR3: CASSGYGQGNQPQHF

D: .
J: TRBJ1-4
size: .
V: TRBV11-2
DNA: TGTGCCAGCAGCCCCAGTCCGGGCCAAGAAAAACTGTTTTTT
CDR3: CASSPSPGQEKLFF

D: .
J: TRBJ1-2
size: few
V: TRBV7-9
DNA: TGTGCCAGCAGCTTAGGGGGACAACTCTATGGCTACACCTTC
CDR3: CASSLGGQLYGYTF

D: TRBD1
J: TRBJ2-7
size: once
V: TRBV30
DNA: TGTGCCTGGAGTCCACTGGGACAGACCGTCCACGAGCAGTACTTC
CDR3: CAWSPLGQTVHEQYF

D: TRBD2
J: TRBJ2-1
size: few
V: TRBV7-3
DNA: TGTGCCAGCAGCCCGGGACTAGCGGTCGATGAGCAGTTCTTC
CDR3: CASSPGLAVDEQFF

D: .
J: TRBJ1-5
size: few
V: TRBV18
DNA: TGTGCCAGCTCACCATCCAGGGATCAGCCCCAGCATTTT
CDR3: CASSPSRDQPQHF

D: TRBD1
J: TRBJ2-7
size: .
V: TRBV28
DNA: TGTGCCAGCAGGCCTAACAGGGGCGAGCAGTACTTC
CDR3: CASRPNRGEQYF

D: .
J: TRBJ2-7
size: medium-sized
V: TRBV9
DNA: TGTGCCAGCAGCGTATTCGACGGGGGCGGCGAGCAGTACTTC
CDR3: CASSVFDGGGEQYF